The present TCR beta chain was sequenced within a study of blood T cells in healthy people across ages. Per germline, CDR1 SGHAT and CDR2 FQNNGV. V lost 1 base, J lost 3 bases, and 12 bases lay in between. The CDR3 loop spans 15 amino acids. Sample-barcoded 5' priming and a J-beta primer mix drove a second PCR of about 6 to 11 cycles. A template-switch adaptor with 12 random nucleotides tagged each cDNA molecule. TCRdb redid the calling of the 5' RACE reads with MiXCR, one entry per CDR3 protein. The table lists around 1,500,000 distinct CDR3 sequences, 35% to 45% of them singletons. Sequencing was done on a sample of blood. The chain uses TRBV11-2 and TRBJ1-2, with unresolved D. This receptor was identified in a woman aged 18-29 years in good health. CDR3 DNA sequence: TGTGCCAGCAGCTTAGTATCTCGAAGGGACTATGGCTACACCTTC. It is translated as CASSLVSRRDYGYTF.